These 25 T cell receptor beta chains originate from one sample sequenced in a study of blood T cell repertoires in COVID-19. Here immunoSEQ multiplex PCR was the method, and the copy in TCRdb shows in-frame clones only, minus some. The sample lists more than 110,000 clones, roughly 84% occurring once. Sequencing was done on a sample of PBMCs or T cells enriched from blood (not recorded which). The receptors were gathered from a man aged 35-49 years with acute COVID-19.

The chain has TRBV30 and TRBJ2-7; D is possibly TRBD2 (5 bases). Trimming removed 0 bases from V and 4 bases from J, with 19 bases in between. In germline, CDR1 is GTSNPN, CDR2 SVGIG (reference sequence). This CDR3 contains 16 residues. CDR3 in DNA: TGTGCCTGGAGTGTACTTTCAATAAGGAGAGGGTACGAGCAGTACTTC. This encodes CAWSVLSIRRGYEQYF.

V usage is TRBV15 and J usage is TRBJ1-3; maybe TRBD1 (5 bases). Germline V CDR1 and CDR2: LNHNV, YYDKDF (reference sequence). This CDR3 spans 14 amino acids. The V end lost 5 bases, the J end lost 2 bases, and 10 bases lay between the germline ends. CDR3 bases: TGTGCCACCAGCCCCCGCAGGGCTGGAAACACCATATATTTT. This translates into CATSPRRAGNTIYF.

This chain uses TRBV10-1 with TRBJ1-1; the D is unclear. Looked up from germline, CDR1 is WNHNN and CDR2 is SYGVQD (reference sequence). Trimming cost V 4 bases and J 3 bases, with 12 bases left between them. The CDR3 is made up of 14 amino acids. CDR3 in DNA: TGCGCCAGCAGTGCCGGGGAGAGGGACACTGAAGCTTTCTTT. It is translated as CASSAGERDTEAFF.

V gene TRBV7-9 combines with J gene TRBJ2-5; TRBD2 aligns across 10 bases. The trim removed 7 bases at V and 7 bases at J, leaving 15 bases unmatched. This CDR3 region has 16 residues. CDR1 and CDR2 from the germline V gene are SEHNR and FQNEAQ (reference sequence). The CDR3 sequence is CASIQNTSGKEGTQYF. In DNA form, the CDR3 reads TGTGCCAGCATCCAGAATACTAGCGGGAAGGAAGGGACCCAGTACTTC.

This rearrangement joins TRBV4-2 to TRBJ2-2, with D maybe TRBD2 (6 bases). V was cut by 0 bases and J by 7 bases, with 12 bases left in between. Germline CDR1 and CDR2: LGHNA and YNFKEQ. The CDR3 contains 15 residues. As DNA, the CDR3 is TGTGCCAGCAGCCAAGAGGGGGGTAGTATCGGGGAGCTGTTTTTT. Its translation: CASSQEGGSIGELFF.

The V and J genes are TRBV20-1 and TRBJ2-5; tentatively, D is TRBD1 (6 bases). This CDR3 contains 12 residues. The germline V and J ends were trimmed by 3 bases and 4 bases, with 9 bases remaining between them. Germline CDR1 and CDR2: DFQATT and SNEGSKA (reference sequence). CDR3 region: CSASAGVETQYF. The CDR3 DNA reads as TGCAGTGCTAGTGCAGGGGTAGAGACCCAGTACTTC.

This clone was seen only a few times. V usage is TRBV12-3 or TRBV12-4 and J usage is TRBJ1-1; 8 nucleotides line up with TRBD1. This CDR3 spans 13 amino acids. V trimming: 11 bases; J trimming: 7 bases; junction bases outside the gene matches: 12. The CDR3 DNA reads TGTGCCTCCCGCCACGGGACAGGTGATGAAGCTTTCTTT. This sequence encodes CASRHGTGDEAFF.

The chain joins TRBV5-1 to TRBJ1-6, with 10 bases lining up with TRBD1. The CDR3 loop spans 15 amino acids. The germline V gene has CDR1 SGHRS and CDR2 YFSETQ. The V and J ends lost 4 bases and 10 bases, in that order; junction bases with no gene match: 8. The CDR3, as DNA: TGCGCCAGCAGCACAGGACAGGGGGAAGAGTCACCCCTCCACTTT. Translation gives CASSTGQGEESPLHF.

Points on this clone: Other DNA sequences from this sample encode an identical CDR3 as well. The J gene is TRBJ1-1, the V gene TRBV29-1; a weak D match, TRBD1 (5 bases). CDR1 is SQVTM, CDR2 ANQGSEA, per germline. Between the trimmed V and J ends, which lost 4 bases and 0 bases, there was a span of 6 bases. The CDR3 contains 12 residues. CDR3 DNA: TGCAGCGTTGGACAGCTGAACACTGAAGCTTTCTTT. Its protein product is CSVGQLNTEAFF.

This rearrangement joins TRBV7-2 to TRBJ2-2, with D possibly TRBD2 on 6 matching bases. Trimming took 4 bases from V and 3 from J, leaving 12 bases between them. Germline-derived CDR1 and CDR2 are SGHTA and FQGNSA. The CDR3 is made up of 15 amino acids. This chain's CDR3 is CASSSTAGHTGELFF. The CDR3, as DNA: TGTGCCAGCAGCTCGACGGCGGGACACACCGGGGAGCTGTTTTTT.

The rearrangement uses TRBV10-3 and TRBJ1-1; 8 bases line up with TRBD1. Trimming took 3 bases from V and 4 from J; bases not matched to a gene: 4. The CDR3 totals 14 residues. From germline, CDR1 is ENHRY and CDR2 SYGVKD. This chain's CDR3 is CAISDRGRGTEAFF. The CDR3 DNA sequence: TGTGCCATCAGTGACAGGGGGCGAGGCACTGAAGCTTTCTTT.

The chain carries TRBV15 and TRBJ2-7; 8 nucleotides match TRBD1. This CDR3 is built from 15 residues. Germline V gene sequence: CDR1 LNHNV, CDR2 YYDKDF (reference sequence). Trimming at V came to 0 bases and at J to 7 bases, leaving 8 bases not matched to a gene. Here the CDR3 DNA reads TGTGCCACCAGCAGAGATTTGACAGGGGCGAGGGAGCAGTACTTC. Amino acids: CATSRDLTGAREQYF.

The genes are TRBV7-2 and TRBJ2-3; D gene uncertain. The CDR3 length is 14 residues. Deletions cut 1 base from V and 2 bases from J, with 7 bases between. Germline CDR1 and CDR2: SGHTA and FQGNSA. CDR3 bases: TGTGCCAGCAGCTTAGAACAGATCACAGATACGCAGTATTTT. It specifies CASSLEQITDTQYF. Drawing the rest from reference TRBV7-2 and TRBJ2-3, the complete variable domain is GAGVSQSPSNKVTEKGKDVELRCDPISGHTALYWYRQSLGQGLEFLIYFQGNSAPDKSGLPSDRFSAERTGGSVSTLTIQRTQQEDSAVYLCASSLEQITDTQYFGPGTRLTVL.

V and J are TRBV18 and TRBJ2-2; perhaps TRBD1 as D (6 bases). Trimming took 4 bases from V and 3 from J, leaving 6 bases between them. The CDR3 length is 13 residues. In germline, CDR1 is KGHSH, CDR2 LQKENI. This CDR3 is CASSQGDTGELFF. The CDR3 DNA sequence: TGTGCCAGCTCACAGGGGGACACCGGGGAGCTGTTTTTT.

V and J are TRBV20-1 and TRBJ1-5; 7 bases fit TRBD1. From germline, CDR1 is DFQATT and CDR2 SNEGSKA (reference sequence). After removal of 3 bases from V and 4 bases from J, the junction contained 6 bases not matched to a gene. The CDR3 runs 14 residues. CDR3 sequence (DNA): TGCAGTGCTAGTGAAGGGGGCCCAAATCAGCCCCAGCATTTT. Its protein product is CSASEGGPNQPQHF.

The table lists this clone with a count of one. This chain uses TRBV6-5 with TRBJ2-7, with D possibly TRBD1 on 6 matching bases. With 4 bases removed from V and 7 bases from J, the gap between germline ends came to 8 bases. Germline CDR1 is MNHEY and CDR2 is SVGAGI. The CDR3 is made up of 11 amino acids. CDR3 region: CASSSQGEQYF. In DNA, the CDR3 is TGTGCCAGCAGTTCCCAGGGGGAGCAGTACTTC.

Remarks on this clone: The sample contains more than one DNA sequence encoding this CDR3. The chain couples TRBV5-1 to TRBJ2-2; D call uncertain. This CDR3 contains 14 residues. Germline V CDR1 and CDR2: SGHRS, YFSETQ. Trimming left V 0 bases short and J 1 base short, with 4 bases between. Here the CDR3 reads CASSLALNTGELFF. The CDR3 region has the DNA TGCGCCAGCAGCTTGGCCCTGAACACCGGGGAGCTGTTTTTT.

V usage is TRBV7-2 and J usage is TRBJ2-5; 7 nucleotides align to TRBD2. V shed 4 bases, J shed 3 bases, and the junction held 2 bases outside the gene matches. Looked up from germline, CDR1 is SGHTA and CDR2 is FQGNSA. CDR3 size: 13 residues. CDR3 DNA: TGTGCCAGCAGCTCCGGGACTAAAGAGACCCAGTACTTC. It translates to CASSSGTKETQYF.

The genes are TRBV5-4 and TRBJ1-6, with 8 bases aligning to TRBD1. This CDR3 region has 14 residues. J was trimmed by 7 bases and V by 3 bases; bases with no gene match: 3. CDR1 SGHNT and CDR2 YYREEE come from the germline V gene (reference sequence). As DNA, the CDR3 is TGTGCCAGCAGCTCGGGACAGGCGAATTCACCCCTCCACTTT. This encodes CASSSGQANSPLHF.

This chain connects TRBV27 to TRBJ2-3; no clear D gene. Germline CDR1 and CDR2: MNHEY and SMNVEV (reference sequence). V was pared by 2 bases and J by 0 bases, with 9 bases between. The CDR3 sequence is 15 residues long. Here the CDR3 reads CASSLRLPSTDTQYF. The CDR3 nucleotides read TGTGCCAGCAGTTTACGCCTACCAAGCACAGATACGCAGTATTTT.

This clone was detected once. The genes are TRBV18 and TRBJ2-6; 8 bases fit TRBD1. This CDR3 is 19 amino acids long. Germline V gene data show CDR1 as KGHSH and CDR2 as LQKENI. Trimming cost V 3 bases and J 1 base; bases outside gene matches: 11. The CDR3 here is CASSPNAGTGRSGANVLTF. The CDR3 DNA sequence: TGTGCCAGCTCACCTAACGCCGGGACAGGCCGATCTGGGGCCAACGTCCTGACTTTC.

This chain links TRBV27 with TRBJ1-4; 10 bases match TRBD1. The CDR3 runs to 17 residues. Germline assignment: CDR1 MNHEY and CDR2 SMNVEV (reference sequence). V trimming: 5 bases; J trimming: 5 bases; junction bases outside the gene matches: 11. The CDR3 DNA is TGTGCCAGCAGTCGGGACAGGGGTAGAGGCCAAAATGAAAAACTGTTTTTT. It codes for CASSRDRGRGQNEKLFF.

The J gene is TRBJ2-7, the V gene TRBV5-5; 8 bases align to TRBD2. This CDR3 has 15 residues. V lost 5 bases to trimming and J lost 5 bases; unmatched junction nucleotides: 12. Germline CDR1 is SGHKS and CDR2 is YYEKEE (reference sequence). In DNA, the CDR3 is TGTGCCAGCAGTTTCTTGGGACTAGTAATTGACGAGCAGTACTTC. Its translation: CASSFLGLVIDEQYF.

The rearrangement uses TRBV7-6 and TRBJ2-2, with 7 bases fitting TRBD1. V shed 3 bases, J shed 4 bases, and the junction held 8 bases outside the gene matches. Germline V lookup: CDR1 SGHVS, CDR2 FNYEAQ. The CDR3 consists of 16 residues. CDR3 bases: TGTGCCAGCAGCTTGGCAAACAGGGGATCCACCGGGGAGCTGTTTTTT. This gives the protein CASSLANRGSTGELFF. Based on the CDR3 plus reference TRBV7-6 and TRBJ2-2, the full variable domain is GAGVSQSPRYKVTKRGQDVALRCDPISGHVSLYWYRQALGQGPEFLTYFNYEAQQDKSGLPNDRFSAERPEGSISTLTIQRTEQRDSAMYRCASSLANRGSTGELFFGEGSRLTVL.

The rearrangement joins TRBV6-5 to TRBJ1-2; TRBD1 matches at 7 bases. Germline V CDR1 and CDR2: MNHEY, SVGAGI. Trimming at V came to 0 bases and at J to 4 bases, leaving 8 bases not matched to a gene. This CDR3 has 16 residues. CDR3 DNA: TGTGCCAGCAGTTACTCCGGAGGGGGCGGCGGCTATGGCTACACCTTC. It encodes CASSYSGGGGGYGYTF.